This T cell receptor (beta chain) was identified during a study of a mutant IDH1 vaccine in newly diagnosed glioma. Study in general: Patients began vaccination 4-6 weeks after radiotherapy alone, or with temozolomide cycles. Before enrollment, patients got radiotherapy alone, temozolomide alone, or mostly the combination.

The germline CDR1 and CDR2 sequences are MNHEY and SMNVEV (reference sequence). Losses at the gene ends were 10 bases for V and 4 bases for J; bases not matched to a gene: 16. The CDR3 runs to 15 residues. Using immunoSEQ multiplex PCR, the repertoire was profiled, and TCRdb retains in-frame clones only, with some absent. The top ten hold just under 4% of the sample, which has tens of thousands of clones, more than 85% seen once. Points from the study as a whole: Variations in leading peripheral T cell clonotypes appeared to have no connection with pseudoprogression.

The time point denotes: week 23, last vaccination. What each vaccine dose contained was 300 ug of mutant IDH1 20-mer peptide, accompanied by topical imiquimod. Regarding this clone: What it binds is unknown.

Material: PBMCs, obtained from a glioma patient whose treatment included an IDH1 peptide vaccine. V gene TRBV27 combines with J gene TRBJ2-7, with TRBD2 matching 7 bases. This receptor was identified in a man aged 50 to 60 with glioma. The CDR3 nucleotides read TGTGCCACCCGTTTTGGCGGGAGTTTTGGGTACGAGCAGTACTTC. This gives the protein CATRFGGSFGYEQYF.